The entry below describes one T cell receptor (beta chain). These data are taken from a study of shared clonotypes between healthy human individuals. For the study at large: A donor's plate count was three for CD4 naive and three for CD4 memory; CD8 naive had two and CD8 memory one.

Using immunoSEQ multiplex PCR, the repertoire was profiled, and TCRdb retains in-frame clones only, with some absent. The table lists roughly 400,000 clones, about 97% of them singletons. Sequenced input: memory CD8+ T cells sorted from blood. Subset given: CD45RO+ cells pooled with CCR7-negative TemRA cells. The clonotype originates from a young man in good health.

The CDR3 nucleotides read TGTGCCTGGAGTGCGCGAAAGGGGGCGGCAACTAATGAAAAACTGTTTTTT. Its translation is CAWSARKGAATNEKLFF. The V gene is TRBV30, the J gene TRBJ1-4, with 7 positions matching TRBD1. The CDR3 is 17 amino acids. After removal of 1 base from V and 0 bases from J, the junction contained 8 bases not matched to a gene. In germline, CDR1 is GTSNPN, CDR2 SVGIG (reference sequence).